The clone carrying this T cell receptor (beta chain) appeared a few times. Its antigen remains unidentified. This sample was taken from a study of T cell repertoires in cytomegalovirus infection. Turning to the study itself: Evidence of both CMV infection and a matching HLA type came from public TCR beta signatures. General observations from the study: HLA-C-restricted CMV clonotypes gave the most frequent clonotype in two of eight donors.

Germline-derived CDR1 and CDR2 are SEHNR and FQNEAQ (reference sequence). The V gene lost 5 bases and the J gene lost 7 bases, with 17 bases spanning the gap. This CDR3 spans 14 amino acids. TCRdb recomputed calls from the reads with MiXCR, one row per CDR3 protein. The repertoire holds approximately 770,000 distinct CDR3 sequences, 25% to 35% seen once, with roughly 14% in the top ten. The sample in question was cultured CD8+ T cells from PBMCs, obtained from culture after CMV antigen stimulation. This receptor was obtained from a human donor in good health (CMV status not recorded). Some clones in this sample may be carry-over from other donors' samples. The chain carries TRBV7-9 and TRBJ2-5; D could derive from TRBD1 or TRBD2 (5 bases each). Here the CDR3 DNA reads TGTGCCAGCAGCCTGGGACGGCAAATGTGGACCCAGTACTTC. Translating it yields CASSLGRQMWTQYF.